These 12 T cell receptor beta chains were sequenced from one sample in a study of molecular identifiers for immune sequencing clone quantification. From the PCR reads, TCRdb called clonotypes with MiXCR, one entry per CDR3 protein. Among a few hundred thousand distinct CDR3 sequences listed, roughly a quarter were seen once. Sequenced input: naive CD8+ T cells from blood, with Jurkat cell RNA spiked in. Subset given: FACS-sorted CD8+CD4-CCR7+CD45RA+ naive T cells. The source of these receptors is a human donor in good health. Some libraries in this study had Jurkat cell RNA spiked in.

A remark on this clonotype: Being one base from a much bigger clone, this may be a read error. The chain uses TRBV7-6 and TRBJ2-2; no firm D call. The CDR3 sequence is 16 residues long. Germline CDR1 reads SGHVS; CDR2 reads FNYEAQ. With 6 bases removed from V and 1 base from J, the gap between germline ends came to 15 bases. For the CDR3, the DNA is TGTGCCAGCAGGGGCCAGGACGTCGGGAACACCGGGGAGCTGTTTTTT. It specifies CASRGQDVGNTGELFF.

V gene TRBV6-2 or TRBV6-3 combines with J gene TRBJ2-7, with D perhaps TRBD2 (6 bases). Germline V gene data show CDR1 as MNHEY and CDR2 as SVGEGT. V dropped 11 bases and J dropped 4 bases, with 18 bases sitting between them. The CDR3 sequence is 13 residues long. The CDR3 reads CAQHGGHAYEQYF. The CDR3, as DNA: TGTGCCCAGCACGGGGGTCATGCGTACGAGCAGTACTTC.

The chain combines TRBV27 with TRBJ2-3; the match to TRBD2 covers 13 bases. Germline assignment: CDR1 MNHEY and CDR2 SMNVEV (reference sequence). The CDR3 totals 16 residues. J was trimmed by 2 bases and V by 2 bases; bases with no gene match: 1. The CDR3 bases are TGTGCCAGCAGTTTAGGGACTAGCGGGATCACAGATACGCAGTATTTT. It yields the protein CASSLGTSGITDTQYF.

The sample holds many counts of this clonotype. The J gene is TRBJ2-7, the V gene TRBV7-2; D is unresolved. CDR1 is SGHTA and CDR2 is FQGNSA in the germline V gene. The V gene lost 5 bases and the J gene lost 5 bases, with 13 bases spanning the gap. This CDR3 is 13 amino acids long. CDR3 DNA sequence: TGTGCCAGCAGCCTCATGGGTAGGCACGAGCAGTACTTC. It is translated as CASSLMGRHEQYF.

Worth noting for this clonotype: With a much larger clone just one base away, this may be a read error. This sequence joins TRBV28 and TRBJ2-1; D might be TRBD2 (6 bases). CDR3 length: 15 amino acids. Between the trimmed V and J ends, which lost 8 bases and 5 bases, there was a span of 19 bases. The germline V gene encodes CDR1 MDHEN and CDR2 SYDVKM. Here the CDR3 reads CASATVVIADNEQFF. The DNA for the CDR3 is TGTGCCAGCGCAACCGTCGTGATAGCGGACAATGAGCAGTTCTTC.

This rearrangement joins TRBV7-9 to TRBJ1-6; tentatively, D is TRBD1 (6 bases). Germline lookup yields CDR1 SEHNR and CDR2 FQNEAQ (reference sequence). Between the trimmed V and J ends, which lost 0 bases and 7 bases, there was a span of 7 bases. This CDR3 contains 14 residues. The CDR3 is CASSLAQGNSPLHF. The CDR3 DNA reads as TGTGCCAGCAGCTTAGCGCAGGGGAATTCACCCCTCCACTTT.

The sample holds many counts of this clonotype. The chain employs TRBV7-9 and TRBJ2-3; tentatively, D is TRBD1 (6 bases). CDR3 length equals 16 residues. Germline V gene data show CDR1 as SEHNR and CDR2 as FQNEAQ (reference sequence). V lost 2 bases and J lost 1, with 13 bases in between. The CDR3 DNA follows: TGTGCCAGCAGCTTATGGTCGGACAGTCGCACAGATACGCAGTATTTT. This gives the protein CASSLWSDSRTDTQYF.

This clonotype has more than one count but fewer than ten. This chain joins TRBV5-5 and TRBJ2-7; no clear D. The CDR3 is 14 amino acids. V was pared by 6 bases and J by 2 bases, with 15 bases between. Germline V gene lookup returns CDR1 SGHKS and CDR2 YYEKEE (reference sequence). The CDR3: CASNQALSPYEQYF. The CDR3 nucleotides read TGTGCCAGCAACCAAGCCCTCTCCCCCTACGAGCAGTACTTC.

This clonotype was seen ten or more times. This chain links TRBV12-3 or TRBV12-4 with TRBJ1-6; TRBD1 aligns across 8 bases. The CDR3 runs to 15 residues. J was trimmed by 5 bases and V by 7 bases; bases with no gene match: 7. The CDR3 nucleotides read TGTGCCAGCACCAGCGCCAGGGGGCATAATTCACCCCTCCACTTT. It translates to CASTSARGHNSPLHF.

The rearrangement links TRBV20-1 to TRBJ2-3; D remains unclear. This CDR3 comprises 12 residues. V lost 7 bases, J lost 4 bases, and 12 bases lay in between. Germline CDR1 DFQATT, CDR2 SNEGSKA (reference sequence). In nucleotides, the CDR3 is TGCAGTGGAGCGATAGTAGCAGATACGCAGTATTTT. Residues: CSGAIVADTQYF.

This rearrangement joins TRBV27 to TRBJ1-1; the D gene is possibly TRBD1 (5 bases). This CDR3 has 15 residues. Per germline, CDR1 MNHEY and CDR2 SMNVEV (reference sequence). Trimming took 4 bases from V and 1 from J, leaving 13 bases between them. The CDR3 sequence: CASSSRDGKNTEAFF. The CDR3 nucleotides read TGTGCCAGCAGTTCTCGGGACGGGAAGAACACTGAAGCTTTCTTT.

Only a few counts were recorded for this clonotype. DNA of the CDR3: TGCGCCAGCAGCCACATCTACAGGGGTCAAGAGACCCAGTACTTC. As protein: CASSHIYRGQETQYF. This chain links TRBV4-3 with TRBJ2-5; 7 bases map to TRBD1. After removal of 3 bases from V and 2 bases from J, the junction contained 6 bases not matched to a gene. Germline V gene sequence: CDR1 LGHNA, CDR2 YSLEER. CDR3 length: 15 amino acids.